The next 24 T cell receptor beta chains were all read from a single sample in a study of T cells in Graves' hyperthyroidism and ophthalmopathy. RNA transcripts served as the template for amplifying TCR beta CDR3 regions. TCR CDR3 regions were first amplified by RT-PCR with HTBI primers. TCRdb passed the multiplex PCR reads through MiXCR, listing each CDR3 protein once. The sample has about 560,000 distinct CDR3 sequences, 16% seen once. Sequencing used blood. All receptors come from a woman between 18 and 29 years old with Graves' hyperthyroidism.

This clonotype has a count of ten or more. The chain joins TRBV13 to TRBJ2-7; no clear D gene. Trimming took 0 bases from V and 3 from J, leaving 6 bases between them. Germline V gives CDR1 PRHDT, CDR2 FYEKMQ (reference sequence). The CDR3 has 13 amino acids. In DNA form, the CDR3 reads TGTGCCAGCAGCTTAGGGGAGTTCTACGAGCAGTACTTC. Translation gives CASSLGEFYEQYF.

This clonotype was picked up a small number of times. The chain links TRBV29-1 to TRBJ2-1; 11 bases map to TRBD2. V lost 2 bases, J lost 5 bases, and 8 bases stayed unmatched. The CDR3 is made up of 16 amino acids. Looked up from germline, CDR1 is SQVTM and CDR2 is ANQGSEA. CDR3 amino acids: CSVELASGGLDNEQFF. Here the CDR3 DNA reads TGCAGCGTTGAACTGGCTAGCGGGGGGCTAGACAATGAGCAGTTCTTC.

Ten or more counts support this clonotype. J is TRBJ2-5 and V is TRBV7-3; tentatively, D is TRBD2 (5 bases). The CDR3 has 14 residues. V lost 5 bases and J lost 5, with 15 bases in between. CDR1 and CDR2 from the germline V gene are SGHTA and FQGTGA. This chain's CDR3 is CASSETSGGETQYF. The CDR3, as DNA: TGTGCCAGCAGCGAGACGAGCGGCGGTGAGACCCAGTACTTC.

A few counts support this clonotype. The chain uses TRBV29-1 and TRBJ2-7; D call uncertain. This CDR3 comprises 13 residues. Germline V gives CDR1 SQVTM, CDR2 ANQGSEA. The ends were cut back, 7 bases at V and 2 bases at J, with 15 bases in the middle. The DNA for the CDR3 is TGCAGCGCCCAAAGTGGCATAGCCTACGAGCAGTACTTC. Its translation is CSAQSGIAYEQYF.

CDR3 coding DNA: TGTGCCAGCAGCCTCGGGACTAGCAAAGAGACCCAGTACTTC. This gives the protein CASSLGTSKETQYF. V usage is TRBV7-9 and J usage is TRBJ2-5; 9 bases are a match to TRBD2. J gave up 3 bases and V 5 bases, and 4 bases lay outside the gene matches. Germline V gives CDR1 SEHNR, CDR2 FQNEAQ (reference sequence). This CDR3 spans 14 amino acids.

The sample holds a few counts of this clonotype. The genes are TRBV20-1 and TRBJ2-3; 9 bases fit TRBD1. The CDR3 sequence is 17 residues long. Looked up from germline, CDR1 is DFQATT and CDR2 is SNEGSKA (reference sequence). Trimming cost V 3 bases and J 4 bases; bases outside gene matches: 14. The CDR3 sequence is CSASRTPGQGVPDTQYF. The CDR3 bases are TGCAGTGCTAGTCGTACCCCGGGACAGGGCGTGCCAGATACGCAGTATTTT.

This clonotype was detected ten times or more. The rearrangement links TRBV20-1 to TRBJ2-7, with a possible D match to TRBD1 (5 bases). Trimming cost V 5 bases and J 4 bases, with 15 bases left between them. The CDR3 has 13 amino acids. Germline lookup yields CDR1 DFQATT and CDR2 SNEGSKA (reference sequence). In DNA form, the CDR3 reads TGCAGTGCTCCCCGCGGACAAGGTTACGAGCAGTACTTC. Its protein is CSAPRGQGYEQYF.

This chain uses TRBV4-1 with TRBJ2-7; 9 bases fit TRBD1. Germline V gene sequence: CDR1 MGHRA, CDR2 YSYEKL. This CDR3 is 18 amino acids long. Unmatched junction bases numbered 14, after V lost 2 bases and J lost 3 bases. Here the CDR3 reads CASSQSAGWDRVFYEQYF. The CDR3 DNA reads TGCGCCAGCAGCCAATCCGCGGGTTGGGACAGGGTCTTCTACGAGCAGTACTTC.

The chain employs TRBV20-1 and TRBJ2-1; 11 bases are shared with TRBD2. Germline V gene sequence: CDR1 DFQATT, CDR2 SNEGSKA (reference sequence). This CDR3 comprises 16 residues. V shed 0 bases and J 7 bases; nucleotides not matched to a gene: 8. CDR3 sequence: CSARDTGTSGVNEQFF. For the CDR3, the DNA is TGCAGTGCTAGAGATACGGGGACTAGCGGAGTTAATGAGCAGTTCTTC.

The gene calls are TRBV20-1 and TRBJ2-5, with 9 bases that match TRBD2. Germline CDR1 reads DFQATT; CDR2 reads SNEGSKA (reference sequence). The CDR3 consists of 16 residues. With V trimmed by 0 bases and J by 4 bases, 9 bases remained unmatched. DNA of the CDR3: TGCAGTGCTAGAGATGCGCTAGCGGGGTATGGAGAGACCCAGTACTTC. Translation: CSARDALAGYGETQYF.

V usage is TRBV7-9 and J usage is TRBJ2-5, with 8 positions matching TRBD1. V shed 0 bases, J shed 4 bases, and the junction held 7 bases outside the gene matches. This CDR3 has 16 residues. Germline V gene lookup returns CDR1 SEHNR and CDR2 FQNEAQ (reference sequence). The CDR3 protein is CASSLARSGGTETQYF. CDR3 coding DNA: TGTGCCAGCAGCTTAGCGCGATCAGGGGGCACAGAGACCCAGTACTTC.

The chain's CDR3 is CSVRDTHSSGANVLTF. The CDR3 DNA is TGCAGCGTCCGGGACACCCACAGCTCTGGGGCCAACGTCCTGACTTTC. The V gene is TRBV29-1, the J gene TRBJ2-6, with D maybe TRBD1 (6 bases). From germline, CDR1 is SQVTM and CDR2 ANQGSEA. Trimming shortened V by 6 bases and J by 0 bases, and 15 bases separated the two germline ends. The CDR3 covers 16 residues.

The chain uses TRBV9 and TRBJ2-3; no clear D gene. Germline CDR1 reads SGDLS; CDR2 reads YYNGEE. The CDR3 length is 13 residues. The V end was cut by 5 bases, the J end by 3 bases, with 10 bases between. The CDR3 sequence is CASSALITDTQYF. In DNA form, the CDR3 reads TGTGCCAGCAGTGCGCTAATAACAGATACGCAGTATTTT.

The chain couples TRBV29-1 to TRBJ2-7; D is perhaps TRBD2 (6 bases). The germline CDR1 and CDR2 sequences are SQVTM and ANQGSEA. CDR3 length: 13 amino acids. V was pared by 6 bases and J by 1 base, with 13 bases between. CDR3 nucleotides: TGCAGCGTCGCCGGGACTGAGTCCTACGAGCAGTACTTC. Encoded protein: CSVAGTESYEQYF.

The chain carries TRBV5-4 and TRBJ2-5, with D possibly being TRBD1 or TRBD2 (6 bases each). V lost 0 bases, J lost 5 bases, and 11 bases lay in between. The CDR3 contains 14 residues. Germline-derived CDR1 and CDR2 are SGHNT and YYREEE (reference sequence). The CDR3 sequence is CASSLERGGETQYF. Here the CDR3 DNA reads TGTGCCAGCAGCTTGGAGAGAGGGGGGGAGACCCAGTACTTC. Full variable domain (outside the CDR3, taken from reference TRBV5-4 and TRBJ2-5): ETGVTQSPTHLIKTRGQQVTLRCSSQSGHNTVSWYQQALGQGPQFIFQYYREEENGRGNFPPRFSGLQFPNYSSELNVNALELDDSALYLCASSLERGGETQYFGPGTRLLVL.

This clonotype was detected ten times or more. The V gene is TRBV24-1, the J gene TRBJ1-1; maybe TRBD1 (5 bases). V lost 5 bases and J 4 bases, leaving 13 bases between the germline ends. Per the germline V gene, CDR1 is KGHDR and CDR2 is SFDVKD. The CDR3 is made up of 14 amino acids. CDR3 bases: TGTGCCACCAGTGCAACGGGACGGGGCACTGAAGCTTTCTTT. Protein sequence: CATSATGRGTEAFF.

CDR3 nucleotide sequence: TGCGCCAGCAGCCCCGGCAGGGAGGTCTATGGCTACACCTTC. Protein: CASSPGREVYGYTF. The chain joins TRBV5-1 to TRBJ1-2, with D perhaps TRBD1 (5 bases). Trimming shortened V by 4 bases and J by 4 bases, and 14 bases separated the two germline ends. This CDR3 spans 14 amino acids. Germline V gives CDR1 SGHRS, CDR2 YFSETQ.

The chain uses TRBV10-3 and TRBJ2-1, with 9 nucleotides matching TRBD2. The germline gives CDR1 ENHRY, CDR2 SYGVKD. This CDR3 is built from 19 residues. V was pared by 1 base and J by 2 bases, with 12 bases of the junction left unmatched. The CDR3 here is CAISEFSREGTRPYNEQFF. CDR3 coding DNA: TGTGCCATCAGTGAGTTCTCGCGGGAGGGGACACGACCCTACAATGAGCAGTTCTTC.

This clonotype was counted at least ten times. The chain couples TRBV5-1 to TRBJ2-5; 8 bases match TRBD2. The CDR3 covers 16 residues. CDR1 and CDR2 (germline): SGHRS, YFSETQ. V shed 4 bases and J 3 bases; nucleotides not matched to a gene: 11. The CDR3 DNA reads TGCGCCAGCAGCCCTCTCTCTACTAGCGGCAAAGAGACCCAGTACTTC. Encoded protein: CASSPLSTSGKETQYF.

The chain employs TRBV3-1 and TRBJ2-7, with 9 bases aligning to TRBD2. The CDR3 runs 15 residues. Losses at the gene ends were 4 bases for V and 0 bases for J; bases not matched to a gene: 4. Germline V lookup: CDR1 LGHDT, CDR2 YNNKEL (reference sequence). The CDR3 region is CASSLLAGRSYEQYF. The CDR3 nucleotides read TGTGCCAGCAGCCTCCTAGCGGGACGCTCCTACGAGCAGTACTTC.

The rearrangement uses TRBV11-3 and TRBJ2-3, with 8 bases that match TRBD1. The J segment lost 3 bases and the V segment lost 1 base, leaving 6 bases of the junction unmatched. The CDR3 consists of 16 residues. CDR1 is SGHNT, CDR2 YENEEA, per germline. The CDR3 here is CASSLGFGQGTDTQYF. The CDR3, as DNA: TGTGCCAGCAGCTTAGGATTCGGACAGGGTACAGATACGCAGTATTTT.

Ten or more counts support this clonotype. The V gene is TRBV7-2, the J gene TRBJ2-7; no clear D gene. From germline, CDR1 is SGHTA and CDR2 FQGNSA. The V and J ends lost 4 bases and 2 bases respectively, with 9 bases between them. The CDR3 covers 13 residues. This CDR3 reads CASSYIAPYEQYF. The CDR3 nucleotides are TGTGCCAGCAGCTATATCGCCCCCTACGAGCAGTACTTC.

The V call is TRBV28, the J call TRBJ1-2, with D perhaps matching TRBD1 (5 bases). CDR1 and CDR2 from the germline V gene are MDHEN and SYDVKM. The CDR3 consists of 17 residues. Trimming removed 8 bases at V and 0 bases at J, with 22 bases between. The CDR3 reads CASRSRSRALTNYGYTF. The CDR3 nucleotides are TGTGCCAGCCGCTCAAGAAGCAGGGCTTTGACTAACTATGGCTACACCTTC.

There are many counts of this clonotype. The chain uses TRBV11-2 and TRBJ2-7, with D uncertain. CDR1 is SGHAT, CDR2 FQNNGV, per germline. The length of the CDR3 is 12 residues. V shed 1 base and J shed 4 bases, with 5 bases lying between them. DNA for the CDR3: TGTGCCAGCAGCTTAGTCTGGTACGAGCAGTACTTC. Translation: CASSLVWYEQYF.